This entry lists 27 T cell receptor beta chains sequenced from one sample in a study of tumor-infiltrating lymphocytes in primary liver carcinoma listed by TCRdb under 2017. Total RNA and DNA were co-extracted from approximately 20-30 mg of bulk tissue with the AllPrep DNA/RNA mini kit, without cell sorting. Sequenced on an Illumina HiSeq 2500. A constant-region primer and ProtoScript II reverse transcriptase were used to reverse-transcribe TCRbeta-specific cDNA from approximately 550 ng total RNA. Three nested multiplex PCR rounds, following a slightly modified ARM-PCR procedure, were used to build the TCRbeta libraries. The first two PCR rounds used multiplex TRBV1-TRBV30 forward primers with a Cbeta reverse primer, each for 10 cycles. The public reads were reanalyzed by TCRdb: fastp trimming at Q25, MiXCR alignment, in-frame beta chains only. Every distinct CDR3 protein forms one entry, paired with its most common genes and DNA. The table for this sample lists about 92,000 distinct CDR3 sequences; 65% to 70% of them were counted only once. The top ten clonotypes cover more than 25% of the sample.

The sample comprised tumor-adjacent normal liver tissue. These receptors originate from a man between 40 and 49 years old with primary liver carcinoma and hepatitis B virus infection.

The chain is built from TRBV12-3 or TRBV12-4 and TRBJ2-7; no clear D gene. The CDR3 loop spans 13 amino acids. The V gene lost 9 bases and the J gene lost 4 bases, with 16 bases spanning the gap. CDR3 nucleotide sequence: TGTGCCAGTTTTGTAGTGTCAGGATACGAGCAGTACTTC. Protein: CASFVVSGYEQYF.

Remarks on this clonotype: The conserved phenylalanine or tryptophan is not found at the CDR3 terminus, so this likely reflects a read error. This chain connects TRBV29-1 to TRBJ2-3; no firm D call. The germline V gene has CDR1 SQVTM and CDR2 ANQGSEA. This CDR3 is 12 amino acids long. Trimming took 3 bases from V and 1 from J, leaving 5 bases between them. CDR3 in amino acids: CSVDRGTDTQYS. In DNA, the CDR3 is TGCAGCGTTGATCGGGGCACAGATACGCAGTATTCT.

This clonotype was counted at least ten times. This chain links TRBV6-1 with TRBJ2-3; D may be TRBD2 (6 bases). Germline values: CDR1 MNHNS, CDR2 SASEGT. V shed 5 bases and J shed 1 base, with 10 bases lying between them. CDR3 length: 14 amino acids. The CDR3 region has the DNA TGTGCCAGCAGTACCCGGAGGGGCACAGATACGCAGTATTTT. As protein: CASSTRRGTDTQYF.

Of note for this clonotype: One junction end disagrees with the germline gene, perhaps due to a read error. This rearrangement joins TRBV6-1 to TRBJ2-7; the D gene is possibly TRBD1 (7 bases). Germline V gene sequence: CDR1 MNHNS, CDR2 SASEGT. The length of the CDR3 is 15 residues. The CDR3 DNA reads as TGTACCAGTAGTGGAGGGACAGCGGCGAAGTACGAGCAGTACTTC. Residues: CTSSGGTAAKYEQYF.

Points on this clonotype: At one of its ends the junction is not consistent with the germline gene, which may arise from a read error. The chain employs TRBV12-3 or TRBV12-4 and TRBJ2-7; 9 bases align to TRBD1. The CDR3 contains 13 residues. The CDR3 is CASSSGQGYEHYF. CDR3 DNA: TGTGCCAGTAGTTCGGGACAGGGTTACGAGCACTACTTC.

About this clonotype itself: A read error may explain this, as a much larger clone is one base away. The genes are TRBV6-6 and TRBJ2-3, with a tentative D call TRBD1 (7 bases). V was pared by 11 bases and J by 6 bases, with 12 bases between. In germline, CDR1 is MNHNY, CDR2 SVGAGI (reference sequence). The CDR3 has 11 residues. CDR3 coding DNA: TGTGCCGGCGGGACAGAGGATACGCAGTATTTT. Protein: CAGGTEDTQYF.

Comment on this clonotype: Its ends do not fully match the called genes, so a read error is possible. The CDR3 region is CSISRDSGTGELSF. The CDR3 region has the DNA TGCAGCATTTCTCGCGATTCGGGAACCGGGGAGCTGTCTTTT. This chain joins TRBV29-1 and TRBJ2-2; possibly TRBD2 for D (5 bases). Germline CDR1 is SQVTM and CDR2 is ANQGSEA. The CDR3 is 14 amino acids.

This clonotype was observed once. V is TRBV12-3 or TRBV12-4 and J is TRBJ2-1; D perhaps matches TRBD2 (5 bases). The CDR3 extends over 12 amino acids. V lost 5 bases to trimming and J lost 11 bases, with 13 bases between them. The DNA of the CDR3 is TGTGCCAGCAGTGCACTAGTCTACAAGCAGTTCTTC. This translates into CASSALVYKQFF.

About this clonotype itself: This may come from a read error, since a much larger clone is one base off. J is TRBJ1-2 and V is TRBV6-6; TRBD1 is a possible D gene (6 bases). The CDR3 consists of 14 residues. Germline V gene lookup returns CDR1 MNHNY and CDR2 SVGAGI (reference sequence). CDR3 protein: CATSTGDRIYGYTF. The CDR3 DNA is TGTGCCACCAGTACCGGAGACAGGATCTATGGCTACACCTTC.

In the case of this clonotype: Compared with germline, one end of the junction differs, possibly owing to a read error. The chain uses TRBV29-1 and TRBJ1-2; tentative D call: TRBD1 (5 bases). The germline gives CDR1 SQVTM, CDR2 ANQGSEA. This CDR3 contains 13 residues. The CDR3 region is CSSVGVLDYSYTF. Written as DNA, the CDR3 is TGCAGTTCGGTGGGGGTTCTAGACTATAGCTACACCTTC. The full variable domain, completed using reference TRBV29-1 and TRBJ1-2, is SAVISQKPSRDICQRGTSLTIQCQVDSQVTMMFWYRQQPGQSLTLIATANQGSEATYESGFVIDKFPISRPNLTFSTLTVSNMSPEDSSIYLCSSVGVLDYSYTFGSGTRLTVV.

A remark on this clonotype: One end of the junction varies from germline; a read error may be responsible. The gene calls are TRBV18 and TRBJ2-1, with unresolved D. The CDR3 has 14 amino acids. Per the germline V gene, CDR1 is KGHSH and CDR2 is LQKENI. CDR3 sequence (DNA): TGTGCCAGCTCACCCCTTACTGGGTACAATGAGGAGTTATTC. Amino acids: CASSPLTGYNEELF.

Remarks on this clonotype: At one end the junction does not follow the germline gene, possibly because of a read error. The CDR3 sequence: CASSPPADSGRGNEQFF. CDR3 in DNA: TGTGCCAGCAGTCCCCCCGCTGACAGCGGGAGGGGAAATGAACAGTTCTTC. The chain recombines TRBV12-3 or TRBV12-4 with TRBJ2-1, with 10 bases matching TRBD2. The CDR3 runs 17 residues.

A note on this clonotype: This may stem from a read error, because a much larger clone lies one nucleotide away. This chain joins TRBV28 and TRBJ2-7, with D possibly TRBD1 on 5 matching bases. Germline CDR1 is MDHEN and CDR2 is SYDVKM. This CDR3 has 14 residues. The chain's CDR3 is CAIQTARTSYEKYF. DNA for the CDR3: TGTGCCATTCAGACAGCCAGAACTTCCTACGAGAAGTACTTC.

With regard to this clonotype: One end of the junction is discordant with germline, which a read error may explain. This chain links TRBV6-2 or TRBV6-3 with TRBJ2-1, with D possibly matching TRBD2 (6 bases). The CDR3 consists of 16 residues. From germline, CDR1 is MNHEY and CDR2 SVGEGT. The CDR3 reads CDSKPEGDNSYNEQFF. In DNA, the CDR3 is TGTGACAGCAAACCGGAGGGAGACAACTCCTACAATGAGCAGTTCTTC.

In the case of this clonotype: Germline is not matched at one junction end, which may reflect a read error. The chain employs TRBV5-1 and TRBJ1-5; D gene ambiguous. The CDR3 has 12 residues. Germline-derived CDR1 and CDR2 are SGHRS and YFSETQ. The CDR3 DNA reads TGTGCCAGCAGCTTACCATATCAGCCCCAGCATTTT. Protein product: CASSLPYQPQHF.

Of note for this clonotype: A much bigger clone sits one base away, suggesting this may be a read error. The chain couples TRBV29-1 to TRBJ1-4; perhaps TRBD1 as D (6 bases). The CDR3 covers 13 residues. From germline, CDR1 is SQVTM and CDR2 ANQGSEA. CDR3 loop: CSVDQGKGEKLLF. The CDR3 DNA sequence: TGCAGCGTTGATCAGGGGAAGGGTGAAAAACTGCTTTTT.

Comments on this clonotype: This CDR3 fails to terminate in the conserved phenylalanine or tryptophan, so it likely reflects a read error. No DNA is shown, since the ends of the CDR3 on it are uncertain; the CDR3 is the one TCRdb lists. The chain combines TRBV12-3 or TRBV12-4 with TRBJ2-3. Including both end residues, the CDR3 is 12 amino acids long. This CDR3 is CTSSGATDTEYL.

Only one count was recorded for this clonotype. In DNA, the CDR3 is TGTGCCAGCAGCTTGTCTAGCGGTAGCTCCTACAATGAGCAGTTCTTC. Translating gives CASSLSSGSSYNEQFF. The chain uses TRBV11-3 and TRBJ2-1; 7 nucleotides agree with TRBD2. Per the germline V gene, CDR1 is SGHNT and CDR2 is YENEEA. CDR3 size: 16 residues. V dropped 3 bases and J dropped 0; count of bases not matched to a gene: 5.

To note about this clonotype: A read error may explain this, as a much larger clone is one base away. This chain links TRBV10-3 with TRBJ2-1; TRBD2 matches at 7 bases. Germline V gene sequence: CDR1 ENHRY, CDR2 SYGVKD. CDR3 length: 15 residues. Trimming took 1 base from V and 5 from J; bases not matched to a gene: 5. CDR3 sequence (DNA): TGTGCCATCAGTGAGTTCAGCGGGGCTAACAATGAGCAGTTCTTC. Translating gives CAISEFSGANNEQFF.

This clonotype has at least ten counts. The chain joins TRBV24-1 to TRBJ2-3, with a possible D match to TRBD2 (6 bases). This CDR3 contains 17 residues. V lost 4 bases, J lost 6 bases, and 22 bases lay in between. Per the germline V gene, CDR1 is KGHDR and CDR2 is SFDVKD. Written as DNA, the CDR3 is TGTGCCACCAGTGACACCGGGACTCACTTCCATCCGGATACGCAGTATTTT. The encoded protein is CATSDTGTHFHPDTQYF.

To note about this clonotype: Germline is not matched at one junction end, which may reflect a read error. The rearrangement joins TRBV11-2 to TRBJ2-2; D unresolved. This CDR3 has 13 amino acids. Germline V gene lookup returns CDR1 SGHAT and CDR2 FQNNGV. The CDR3 protein is CASSLEFIWELFF. CDR3 DNA: TGTGCCAGTAGCTTAGAGTTTATCTGGGAGCTGTTTTTT.

This chain connects TRBV14 to TRBJ2-1; unclear D gene. Trimming shortened V by 9 bases and J by 7 bases, and 13 bases separated the two germline ends. The CDR3 is made up of 12 amino acids. Germline V lookup: CDR1 SGHDN, CDR2 FVKESK. The DNA of the CDR3 is TGTGCCAGTATCCAAACCAGAAATGAGCAGTTCTTC. Residues: CASIQTRNEQFF. The full variable domain, rest sourced from reference TRBV14 and TRBJ2-1, is EAGVTQFPSHSVIEKGQTVTLRCDPISGHDNLYWYRRVMGKEIKFLLHFVKESKQDESGMPNNRFLAERTGGTYSTLKVQPAELEDSGVYFCASIQTRNEQFFGPGTRLTVL.

With regard to this clonotype: Mismatch with germline at one junction end may stem from a read error. The chain joins TRBV12-3 or TRBV12-4 to TRBJ2-1, with 8 positions matching TRBD2. This CDR3 contains 15 residues. The CDR3: CASSYRAGGYNEQFF. CDR3 coding DNA: TGTGCCAGTAGTTACCGGGCGGGAGGATACAATGAGCAGTTCTTC.

With regard to this clonotype: Mismatch with germline at one junction end may stem from a read error. The chain employs TRBV7-9 and TRBJ2-7; D gene uncertain. Germline CDR1 is SEHNR and CDR2 is FQNEAQ (reference sequence). The CDR3 contains 14 residues. CDR3 bases: TGTGCCAGCAGCTCGCGAGTGTCCCAAGAGACCCAGTGCTTC. Amino acids: CASSSRVSQETQCF.

On this clonotype: An end of the junction does not agree with germline; a read error may underlie this. The chain recombines TRBV12-5 with TRBJ2-2; D is perhaps TRBD1 or TRBD2 (6 bases each). This CDR3 has 16 residues. CDR1 and CDR2 (germline): LGHNT, FRNRAP. CDR3 DNA sequence: TGTGCTAGTGGTCCTCCGGGGGCCACGAACACCTGGGTGCTGCTTTTT. Translating gives CASGPPGATNTWVLLF.

The rearrangement uses TRBV7-9 and TRBJ2-1; D is undetermined. CDR3 length: 13 residues. The germline V gene encodes CDR1 SEHNR and CDR2 FQNEAQ (reference sequence). Deletions cut 2 bases from V and 10 bases from J, with 12 bases between. CDR3 residues: CASSLTLGREQFF. CDR3 coding DNA: TGTGCCAGCAGCTTAACATTGGGTAGGGAGCAGTTCTTC.

This clonotype has a count of ten or more. The chain has TRBV11-2 and TRBJ2-1, with D maybe TRBD2 (5 bases). V dropped 5 bases and J dropped 6 bases, with 26 bases sitting between them. The length of the CDR3 is 18 residues. CDR1 and CDR2 from the germline V gene are SGHAT and FQNNGV. The CDR3 nucleotides read TGTGCCAGCAGCCGTACAGAAGGGAGATTAGCGAGGCCCAATGAGCAGTTCTTC. Translation: CASSRTEGRLARPNEQFF.